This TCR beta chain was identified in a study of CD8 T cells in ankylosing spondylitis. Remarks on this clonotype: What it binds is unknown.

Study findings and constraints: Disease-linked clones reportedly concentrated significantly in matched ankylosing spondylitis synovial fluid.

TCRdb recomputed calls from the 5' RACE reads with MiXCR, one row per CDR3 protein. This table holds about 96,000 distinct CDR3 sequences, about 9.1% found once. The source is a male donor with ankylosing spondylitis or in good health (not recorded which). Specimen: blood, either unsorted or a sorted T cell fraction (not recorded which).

DNA for the CDR3: TGTGCCAGCAGCCCCCCCGACAGGTTTAACTATGGCTACACCTTC. Translation gives CASSPPDRFNYGYTF. The chain joins TRBV7-2 to TRBJ1-2; weak D call: TRBD1 (6 bases). V lost 5 bases and J lost 1, with 14 bases in between. The CDR3 totals 15 residues. Per germline, CDR1 SGHTA and CDR2 FQGNSA.